The next 18 T cell receptor beta chains were all read from a single sample in a study of blood T cells in healthy people across ages. A sample-barcoded 5' primer and a J-beta primer mix were used in a second PCR of roughly 7 to 12 cycles. TCRdb analysed the 5' RACE reads with MiXCR anew, one entry per CDR3 protein. The data contain 650,000 to 900,000 distinct CDR3 sequences, 62% of them seen just once; the ten biggest clones take up about 27%. Specimen: blood. The receptor source for this set is a man aged 25 to 40 in good health.

The genes are TRBV6-5 and TRBJ2-7, with a weak D call TRBD2 (6 bases). Germline CDR1 MNHEY, CDR2 SVGAGI. V gave up 11 bases and J gave up 6 bases, with 20 bases separating them. The CDR3 loop spans 13 amino acids. In DNA form, the CDR3 reads TGTGCCGTCCGCGTGGAGGGTTTGTCCGAGCAGTACTTC. This codes for CAVRVEGLSEQYF.

CDR3 loop: CASRDRGLNEQYF. CDR3 nucleotide sequence: TGTGCCAGTAGGGACAGGGGGCTCAACGAGCAGTACTTC. This rearrangement joins TRBV27 to TRBJ2-7; 12 bases line up with TRBD1. CDR3 length: 13 residues. The V segment lost 9 bases and the J segment 5 bases; nucleotides outside the gene matches: 5. CDR1 is MNHEY, CDR2 SMNVEV, per germline (reference sequence).

This chain connects TRBV20-1 to TRBJ2-1; 9 positions agree with TRBD2. Germline V CDR1 and CDR2: DFQATT, SNEGSKA (reference sequence). CDR3 length equals 19 residues. V lost 6 bases and J lost 0; bases outside the gene matches: 18. The CDR3 loop reads CSAQAAASGVLSSYNEQFF. The CDR3 nucleotides read TGCAGTGCCCAGGCCGCGGCTAGCGGGGTGCTTAGCTCCTACAATGAGCAGTTCTTC.

The V gene is TRBV5-1, the J gene TRBJ2-7, with D unresolved. The CDR3 covers 13 residues. The V and J ends lost 4 bases and 1 base respectively, with 9 bases between them. Germline V CDR1 and CDR2: SGHRS, YFSETQ. The DNA of the CDR3 is TGCGCCAGCAGCGCAGTGTCTTCCTACGAGCAGTACTTC. This gives the protein CASSAVSSYEQYF.

The genes are TRBV28 and TRBJ2-3; TRBD2 matches 7 bases. Per germline, CDR1 MDHEN and CDR2 SYDVKM. V was clipped by 6 bases and J by 2 bases; unmatched bases: 11. The CDR3 runs to 16 residues. The DNA for the CDR3 is TGTGCCAGCAGCCCTTTATTGGGGGGGATCACAGATACGCAGTATTTT. Its translation is CASSPLLGGITDTQYF.

This clonotype came up a few times. The chain employs TRBV12-3 or TRBV12-4 and TRBJ2-5; D is unresolved. The V gene lost 6 bases and the J gene lost 1 base, with 12 bases spanning the gap. There are 14 residues in the CDR3. CDR3 loop: CASRSRVVQETQYF. The CDR3 nucleotides are TGTGCCAGCAGGTCAAGGGTGGTCCAAGAGACCCAGTACTTC.

This clonotype showed up many times. The chain links TRBV20-1 to TRBJ2-7; perhaps TRBD1 as D (5 bases). Trimming left V 6 bases short and J 2 bases short, with 17 bases between. In germline, CDR1 is DFQATT, CDR2 SNEGSKA (reference sequence). The CDR3 runs 14 residues. CDR3 sequence (DNA): TGCAGTGCGGAGCACAGGAGTTCTGCCTACGAGCAGTACTTC. Its protein product is CSAEHRSSAYEQYF.

The chain links TRBV5-1 to TRBJ1-2; no definite D call. Germline CDR1 SGHRS, CDR2 YFSETQ. The CDR3 is made up of 11 amino acids. V was trimmed by 4 bases and J by 8 bases, leaving 9 bases between them. CDR3 in DNA: TGCGCCAGCAGCGCAGGACTGGGCTACACCTTC. This sequence encodes CASSAGLGYTF.

V usage is TRBV4-2 and J usage is TRBJ2-4; unclear D gene. The DNA end is more similar to TRBJ2-7, so the J call may be wrong. Germline CDR1 is LGHNA and CDR2 is YNFKEQ. The CDR3 has 13 amino acids. The CDR3 region has the DNA TGTGCCAGCAGCCAAGAATTTCAATACGAGCAGTACTTC. Protein: CASSQEFQYEQYF.

The chain recombines TRBV5-1 with TRBJ1-4; the D gene is possibly TRBD1 (5 bases). The CDR3 contains 15 residues. The V and J ends lost 0 bases and 10 bases respectively, with 16 bases between them. Germline V lookup: CDR1 SGHRS, CDR2 YFSETQ. CDR3 nucleotide sequence: TGCGCCAGCAGCTTGGCCCAGCAGGGTGTAGCAAAACTGTTTTTT. Translating it yields CASSLAQQGVAKLFF.

V and J are TRBV20-1 and TRBJ1-4, with D unresolved. Germline assignment: CDR1 DFQATT and CDR2 SNEGSKA (reference sequence). This CDR3 contains 13 residues. Trimming cost V 5 bases and J 13 bases, with 20 bases left between them. CDR3 region: CSARLGHPAGLFF. Written as DNA, the CDR3 is TGCAGTGCTCGCCTTGGGCACCCAGCCGGACTGTTTTTT.

This clonotype was detected once. The gene calls are TRBV4-3 and TRBJ2-7; TRBD2 matches 12 bases. The assigned J gene may be wrong: the sequence end matches TRBJ2-1 better. CDR1 LGHNA and CDR2 YSLEER come from the germline V gene. The CDR3 is 15 residues long. The CDR3 DNA sequence: TGCGCCAGCAGCCCAATCGGACTAGCGGGGACTGAGCAGTTCTTC. Its translation is CASSPIGLAGTEQFF.

This rearrangement joins TRBV20-1 to TRBJ2-5; weak D call: TRBD2 (6 bases). Germline V lookup: CDR1 DFQATT, CDR2 SNEGSKA (reference sequence). V was shortened by 3 bases and J by 5 bases, with 13 bases between the two germline ends. The CDR3 totals 13 residues. CDR3 protein: CSARMGGLETQYF. CDR3 nucleotide sequence: TGCAGTGCTAGGATGGGGGGTTTGGAGACCCAGTACTTC.

A few counts support this clonotype. The V call is TRBV12-3 or TRBV12-4, the J call TRBJ2-1; D is undetermined. The germline V and J ends were trimmed by 3 bases and 5 bases, with 5 bases remaining between them. This CDR3 has 12 amino acids. The CDR3 sequence is CASSFRDNEQFF. The CDR3, as DNA: TGTGCCAGCAGTTTTCGCGACAATGAGCAGTTCTTC.

This clonotype was seen a few times. This chain connects TRBV7-8 to TRBJ2-7, with TRBD1 matching over 7 bases. Per the germline V gene, CDR1 is SGHVS and CDR2 is FQNEAQ. The CDR3 loop spans 16 amino acids. With 5 bases clipped from V and 4 bases from J, the junction kept 14 bases outside the gene matches. CDR3 region: CASSALAMGQPYEQYF. In nucleotides, the CDR3 is TGTGCCAGCAGCGCCCTAGCAATGGGACAGCCTTACGAGCAGTACTTC.

Notes on this clonotype: The junction departs from the called germline gene at one end, perhaps through a read error. The chain employs TRBV7-7 and TRBJ2-1; TRBD1 matches at 8 bases. The germline V gene encodes CDR1 SSHAT and CDR2 FNYEAQ (reference sequence). The CDR3 contains 15 residues. The CDR3 spells CASSLAPQGEAEQFF. The DNA for the CDR3 is TGTGCTAGCAGCTTAGCGCCACAGGGGGAGGCTGAGCAGTTCTTC. The full variable domain, its missing parts supplied by reference TRBV7-7 and TRBJ2-1, is GAGVSQSPRYKVTKRGQDVTLRCDPISSHATLYWYQQALGQGPEFLTYFNYEAQPDKSGLPSDRFSAERPEGSISTLTIQRTEQRDSAMYRCASSLAPQGEAEQFFGPGTRLTVL.

CDR3 region: CASSNDSTYEQYF. In DNA form, the CDR3 reads TGTGCCAGCAGCAACGACAGCACCTACGAGCAGTACTTC. J is TRBJ2-7 and V is TRBV21-1. TRBV21-1 is a pseudogene locus. The CDR3 has 13 residues.

This clonotype has more than one count but fewer than ten. The chain combines TRBV7-8 with TRBJ2-4; no definite D call. Germline V gene sequence: CDR1 SGHVS, CDR2 FQNEAQ. Trimming removed 4 bases from V and 8 bases from J, with 12 bases in between. The CDR3 length is 13 residues. CDR3 DNA: TGTGCCAGCAGCTCGGACCTCGAGGACATTCAGTACTTC. It translates to CASSSDLEDIQYF.